The present T cell receptor beta chain was sequenced within a study of cytomegalovirus exposure and HLA in healthy donors. The overall study: Among the roughly 380 donors who were genotyped, roughly 76% fell in the genetic ancestry cluster that is associated with self-reported Caucasian donors.

Study observations and caveats: TCR beta V segments were, for the most part, productive about 87% or about 30% of the time in an earlier analysis. The majority of CMV-associated TCR beta chains were reported as apparently HLA-restricted in a later analysis.

The germline CDR1 and CDR2 sequences are SNHLY and FYNNEI. The CDR3 loop spans 13 amino acids. A remark on this clone: Antigen unknown. A junction end diverges from the germline sequence, so it may reflect a read error.

PCR primers comprised 60 Vbeta and 13 Jbeta primers. Produced via immunoSEQ multiplex PCR; TCRdb's table is partial and in-frame only. The table has about 200,000 clones, around 81% seen once. Material: PBMCs. The sequence was collected from a man aged 18-30 years in good health and CMV-seronegative. V and J are TRBV2 and TRBJ1-1; D perhaps matches TRBD1 (5 bases). DNA of the CDR3: TGTGCCAGCAGTCAAGACAGAAACACTGAAGTTTTCTTT. Encoded protein: CASSQDRNTEVFF.